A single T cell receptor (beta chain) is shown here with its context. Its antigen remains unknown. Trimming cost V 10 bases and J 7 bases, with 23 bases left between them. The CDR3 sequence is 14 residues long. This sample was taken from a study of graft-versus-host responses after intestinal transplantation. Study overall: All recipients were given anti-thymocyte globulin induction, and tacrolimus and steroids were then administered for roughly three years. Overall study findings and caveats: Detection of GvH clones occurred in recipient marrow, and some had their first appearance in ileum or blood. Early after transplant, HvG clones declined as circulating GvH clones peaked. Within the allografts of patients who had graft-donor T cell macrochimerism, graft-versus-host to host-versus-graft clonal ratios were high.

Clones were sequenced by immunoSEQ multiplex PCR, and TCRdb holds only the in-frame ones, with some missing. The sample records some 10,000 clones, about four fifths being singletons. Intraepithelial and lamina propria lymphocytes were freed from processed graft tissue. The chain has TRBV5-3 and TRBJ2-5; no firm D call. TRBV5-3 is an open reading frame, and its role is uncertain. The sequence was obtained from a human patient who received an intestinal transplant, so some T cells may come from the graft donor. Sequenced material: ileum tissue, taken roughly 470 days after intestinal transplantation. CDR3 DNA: TGTGCCCCCCAGTCGGACGTCCAACCCGGGACCCAGTACTTC. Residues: CAPQSDVQPGTQYF.